The text below deals with one T cell receptor beta chain. The sample originates from a study of blood T cell repertoires in COVID-19. Study information: Samples of COVID-19 (acute and convalescent) were obtained from the United States, Italy and Spain. T cells, B-cell-depleted T cells, or PBMCs supplied cDNA or gDNA.

Per germline, CDR1 SNHLY and CDR2 FYNNEI. The CDR3 is made up of 15 amino acids. Trimming stripped 5 bases from V and 1 base from J, with 13 bases between. The authors' processing: Researchers report that nucleated cell counts were estimated from reference gene primer amplification. The protocol was immunoSEQ multiplex PCR, while the TCRdb copy is restricted to in-frame clones and leaves out a portion. V, J and clone size are those of that table, while D and trimming were read from the DNA. The repertoire includes roughly 200,000 clones, about 76% of them detected once, and roughly 8.7% sits in the top ten.

The origin of this receptor is a woman aged 45-59 years with active or convalescent COVID-19. The material sequenced was peripheral blood. The rearrangement links TRBV2 to TRBJ2-3, with unresolved D. The CDR3 bases are TGTGCCAGCAGTCTTGGATGGGCAGGCACAGATACGCAGTATTTT. Translation: CASSLGWAGTDTQYF.